This TCR beta chain stems from a study of blood T cell repertoires in COVID-19 (dated by TCRdb to 2020 to 2021). Regarding the complete study: Collaborator samples came from the United States, Italy and Spain and covered acute and convalescent phases of COVID-19. Samples were obtained from the ongoing ImmuneRACE study (first 160 participants) and from some 1,300 subjects provided by 6 global collaborators. The sample metadata nearly always contained a de-identified subject ID, COVID-19 status, age in years and sex. Deeply sampled blood TCRbeta repertoires from subjects exposed to, actively infected with, or recovered from COVID-19 were included in the dataset. The prospective study material was composed of cDNA or gDNA derived from T cells, B-cell-depleted T cells, or PBMCs. Where HLA class I and class II types were available, the types were taken from metadata supplied by the sample provider, not from assay-based typing. A freely available public database, intended as a resource for researchers studying the immune response to SARS-CoV-2, is where the repertoires were released. Results and caveats for the whole study, not just this receptor: Clinical and demographic metadata were provided uncurated, with the amount varying by source and participant.

TCRbeta CDR3 regions were amplified from genomic DNA using the immunoSEQ Assay, a bias-controlled multiplex PCR. In the authors' own workflow: Nucleated cell counts per sample were estimated from amplification of reference gene primers within the assay. To quantify the absolute abundance of each unique TCRbeta CDR3 rearrangement, sequence reads were collapsed and filtered. For each sample, productive Simpson clonality was calculated as the square root of Simpson's diversity index across productive rearrangements. This immuneACCESS table, as held by TCRdb, lists in-frame sequences with V and J called but not all clones. Of the missing ones, under half trace to an unresolved V gene in checked studies; the others have no known cause. The D gene and trimming were derived from the DNA, and the V and J assignments and clone size from that table. In all, the sample holds about 160,000 clones, and 70% to 90% of those were seen once. The ten largest clones capture 6.9% of the sample.

About this clone itself: What this receptor recognizes is not known. No much larger clone is present one base from it, and per-base qualities are unavailable.

In Seattle, one collaborating source enrolled patients while the infection was active and tracked those patients longitudinally over the course of disease. Whole blood was collected in K2EDTA tubes by collaborating institutions according to the institutions' own protocols. Collaborator samples were shipped for TCRbeta analysis as frozen whole blood, isolated PBMCs, or DNA extracted from either sample type. V has 7 bases trimmed and J has 0 bases trimmed; junction bases matching no gene number 11. Its CDR3 holds 17 amino acids, cysteine through phenylalanine. Kept here is only the CDR3 DNA, which spans 51 bases and is read in frame from base 1. Based on the germline V gene, the CDR1 and CDR2 sequences are SNHLY and FYNNEI.

The chain is assembled from TRBV2 and TRBJ1-4; TRBD1 agrees with 7 junctional bases. The source material was peripheral blood. This clonotype was sampled from a man at least 80 years old with COVID-19, enrolled during active disease. The DNA reads as follows: TGTGCCAGCACTTCGGACAGGTTCAGTGCAACTAATGAAAAACTGTTTTTT. This yields the protein CASTSDRFSATNEKLFF.